This T cell receptor beta chain derives from a study of regulatory T cells in long-lasting Graves disease. Arm-PCR of CDR3 regions and iRepertoire HTBI primers were used to build TCR beta libraries. TCRdb independently ran MiXCR on the multiplex PCR reads; one entry per CDR3 protein. The table lists some 440,000 distinct CDR3 sequences, about 20% of them singletons. Study findings and constraints: For persistent Graves' patients, TCR diversity was lower than for newly diagnosed ones.

Trimming took off 10 bases at V and 2 bases at J, with 18 bases between the two ends. The CDR3 has 16 amino acids. Time point reported: persistent/refractory GD, antithyroid drugs over 5 years with positive TRAb. The TCR library was prepared using RNA isolated from PBMCs. This clonotype appeared a few times. Its matching antigen is unknown. The sequencing used peripheral blood mononuclear cells (PBMCs), collected when the disease was refractory, from a patient treated with antithyroid drugs. V gene TRBV12-3 or TRBV12-4 combines with J gene TRBJ1-6; TRBD1 is a possible D gene (5 bases). The TCR comes from a female donor with Graves disease. For the CDR3, the DNA is TGTGCCACCCAGAGGGAAGGGGTGGCCTATAATTCACCCCTCCACTTT. Translated, it gives CATQREGVAYNSPLHF.